This entry lists 9 T cell receptor beta chains sequenced from one sample in a study of spatial heterogeneity in lung cancer (dated by TCRdb to 2018 to 2020). The method was 5' RACE. These reads were obtained on a NextSeq 500. TCRdb reprocessing: public reads trimmed at Q25 with fastp, clones called with MiXCR, in-frame beta chains kept. Entries that share a CDR3 protein sequence are merged under the most common genes and DNA. The sample table contains approximately 12,000 distinct CDR3 sequences; only one count was recorded for about 9.5% of them. The top ten clones comprise around 34% of the sample. Interpreted using the paper, the time point label stands for: blood at routine non-recurrence follow-up after resection. The sample in question was PBMCs, obtained at follow-up. The receptors originated from a female donor with early-stage non-small cell lung cancer.

This clonotype was seen ten or more times. The chain recombines TRBV29-1 with TRBJ2-7, with D perhaps matching TRBD1 (5 bases). Germline loops: CDR1 SQVTM, CDR2 ANQGSEA. This CDR3 has 12 amino acids. V was clipped by 3 bases and J by 2 bases, with 8 bases between them. The CDR3 spells CSVDTGPYEQYF. The CDR3 DNA follows: TGCAGCGTTGATACAGGTCCCTACGAGCAGTACTTC.

There are many counts of this clonotype. The chain is built from TRBV20-1 and TRBJ2-3; D possibly corresponds to TRBD2 (6 bases). Deletions cut 5 bases from V and 1 base from J, with 10 bases between. Germline V gene lookup returns CDR1 DFQATT and CDR2 SNEGSKA (reference sequence). The CDR3 loop spans 13 amino acids. The CDR3 DNA is TGCAGTGCTCGACTAGGGGGCACAGATACGCAGTATTTT. Its translation: CSARLGGTDTQYF.

This sequence joins TRBV28 and TRBJ2-7, with 9 bases aligning to TRBD2. Germline CDR1 is MDHEN and CDR2 is SYDVKM. The CDR3 is made up of 15 amino acids. After removal of 2 bases from V and 7 bases from J, the junction contained 9 bases not matched to a gene. This CDR3 is CASSLTGGGAREQYV. CDR3 nucleotide sequence: TGTGCCAGCAGTTTAACCGGCGGGGGGGCGAGAGAGCAGTACGTC.

There are many counts of this clonotype. This sequence joins TRBV6-1 and TRBJ2-7; no reliable D call. Trimming left V 2 bases short and J 6 bases short, with 11 bases between. The germline CDR1 and CDR2 sequences are MNHNS and SASEGT. This CDR3 has 13 amino acids. CDR3 region: CASSEKVPVEQYV. In DNA form, the CDR3 reads TGTGCCAGCAGTGAAAAGGTCCCGGTCGAGCAGTACGTC.

This clonotype was detected many times. The chain recombines TRBV20-1 with TRBJ1-3; 10 bases are shared with TRBD1. CDR1 and CDR2 (germline): DFQATT, SNEGSKA (reference sequence). Trimming removed 5 bases from V and 4 bases from J; junction bases left unmatched: 5. The CDR3 has 14 residues. CDR3 protein: CSAPGTGEGNTIYF. The CDR3 DNA is TGCAGTGCTCCCGGGACAGGGGAAGGAAACACCATATATTTT.

This clonotype was seen at least ten times. The rearrangement uses TRBV15 and TRBJ2-7, with TRBD2 identical over 14 bases. V gave up 4 bases and J gave up 4 bases; unmatched junction bases: 6. Germline V gene lookup returns CDR1 LNHNV and CDR2 YYDKDF (reference sequence). The CDR3 totals 16 residues. The CDR3 here is CATSNRLAGGPYEQYV. CDR3 sequence (DNA): TGTGCCACCAGCAACAGACTAGCGGGGGGGCCTTACGAGCAGTACGTC.

This clonotype was seen more than once but under ten times. The V gene is TRBV6-1, the J gene TRBJ2-7; D unclear. V was clipped by 2 bases and J by 2 bases, with 7 bases between them. CDR1 MNHNS and CDR2 SASEGT come from the germline V gene. This CDR3 spans 13 amino acids. CDR3 DNA: TGTGCCAGCAGTGAACAGGTCACCTACGAGCAGTACGTC. This encodes CASSEQVTYEQYV.

The chain joins TRBV7-7 to TRBJ1-4; D may be TRBD1 (5 bases). The V gene lost 5 bases and the J gene lost 1 base, with 20 bases spanning the gap. Germline CDR1 SSHAT, CDR2 FNYEAQ (reference sequence). This CDR3 is 18 amino acids long. The CDR3 DNA is TGTGCCAGCAGCCTTGCCCGGATCCCGGGGCGAACTAATGAAAAACTGTTTTTT. It specifies CASSLARIPGRTNEKLFF.

This clonotype was detected ten times or more. The genes are TRBV6-2 or TRBV6-3 and TRBJ2-1; D unclear. CDR1 is MNHEY and CDR2 is SVGEGT in the germline V gene. V was clipped by 3 bases and J by 4 bases, with 7 bases between them. The CDR3 runs 13 residues. CDR3: CASSYYGYNEQFF. The CDR3 nucleotides read TGTGCCAGCAGTTATTACGGGTACAATGAGCAGTTCTTC.